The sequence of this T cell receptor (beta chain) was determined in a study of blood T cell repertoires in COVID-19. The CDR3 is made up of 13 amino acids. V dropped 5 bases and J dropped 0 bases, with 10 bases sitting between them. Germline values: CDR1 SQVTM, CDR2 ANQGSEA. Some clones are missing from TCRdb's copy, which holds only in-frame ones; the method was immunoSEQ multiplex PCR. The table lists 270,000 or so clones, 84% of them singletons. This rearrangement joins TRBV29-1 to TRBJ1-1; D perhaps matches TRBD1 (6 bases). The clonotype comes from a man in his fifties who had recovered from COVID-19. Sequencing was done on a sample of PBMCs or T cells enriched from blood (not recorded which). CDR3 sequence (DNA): TGCAGCGTTTTAACAGGGATGAACACTGAAGCTTTCTTT. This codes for CSVLTGMNTEAFF.